The clone carrying this T cell receptor beta chain was seen ten or more times. At one of its ends the junction is not consistent with the germline gene, which may arise from a read error. This record belongs to a study of neurological immune-mediated disorders. CDR1 and CDR2 from the germline V gene are SQVTM and ANQGSEA. The CDR3 runs to 14 residues. Sequencing runs each yielded over 170 million TCR-beta sequences from 15-18 subjects. TCRdb redid the calling of the 5' RACE reads with MiXCR, one entry per CDR3 protein. Of 27,000 or so distinct CDR3 sequences listed, 2.5% to 4% were seen once; the top ten hold less than 9%.

The gene calls are TRBV29-1 and TRBJ2-1; the D gene is possibly TRBD2 (6 bases). The sequencing input was PBMCs. This clonotype was sampled from a woman aged 30 to 39 with multiple sclerosis. The CDR3 here is CSVEGASVYNEQFF. For the CDR3, the DNA is TGCAGCGTCGAAGGGGCTAGCGTCTACAATGAGCAGTTCTTC.